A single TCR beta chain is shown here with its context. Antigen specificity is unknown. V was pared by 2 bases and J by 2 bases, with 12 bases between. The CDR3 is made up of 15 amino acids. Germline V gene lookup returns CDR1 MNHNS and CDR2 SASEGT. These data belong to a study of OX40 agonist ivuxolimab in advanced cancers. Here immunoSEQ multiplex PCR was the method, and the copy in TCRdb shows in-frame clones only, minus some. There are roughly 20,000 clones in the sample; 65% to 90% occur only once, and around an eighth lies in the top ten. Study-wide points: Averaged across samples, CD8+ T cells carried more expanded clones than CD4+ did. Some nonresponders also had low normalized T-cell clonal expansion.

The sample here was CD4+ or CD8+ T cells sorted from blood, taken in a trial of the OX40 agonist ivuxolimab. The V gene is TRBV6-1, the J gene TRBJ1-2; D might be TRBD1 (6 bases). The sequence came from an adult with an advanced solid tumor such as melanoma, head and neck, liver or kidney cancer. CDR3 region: CASSEQGKLNYGYTF. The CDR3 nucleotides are TGTGCCAGCAGTGAACAGGGGAAACTAAACTATGGCTACACCTTC.